This T cell receptor (beta chain) comes out of a study of Tregs in tolerant kidney transplant recipients. Study overall: The nonmyeloablative bone marrow transplants came from related graft donors, with transient mixed chimerism. Study-wide findings and caveats: Activated donor B cell expansion appeared to reveal the most relevant donor-specific TCRbeta repertoire.

CD4+CD25+CD127- Tregs, CD4+CD25- non-Tregs, CD4 and CD8 cells were sorted. The table came from immunoSEQ multiplex PCR; TCRdb's copy has only in-frame clones and leaves some out. The profile covers about 69,000 clones, with 85% to 90% appearing a single time and approximately 0.36% taken by the ten largest. The trim removed 8 bases at V and 0 bases at J, leaving 8 bases unmatched. Germline-derived CDR1 and CDR2 are MDHEN and SYDVKM. The CDR3 sequence is 18 residues long. Points on this clone: What it binds is unknown.

V and J are TRBV28 and TRBJ2-1; 15 bases are shared with TRBD2. The specimen comprised CD4+ T cells from blood, sampled before the transplant. The TCR originated in a human donor who received a combined kidney and bone marrow transplant. CDR3 bases: TGTGCCAGCGCCCTGGGACTAGCGGGGGGAGGCTCCTACAATGAGCAGTTCTTC. It codes for CASALGLAGGGSYNEQFF.